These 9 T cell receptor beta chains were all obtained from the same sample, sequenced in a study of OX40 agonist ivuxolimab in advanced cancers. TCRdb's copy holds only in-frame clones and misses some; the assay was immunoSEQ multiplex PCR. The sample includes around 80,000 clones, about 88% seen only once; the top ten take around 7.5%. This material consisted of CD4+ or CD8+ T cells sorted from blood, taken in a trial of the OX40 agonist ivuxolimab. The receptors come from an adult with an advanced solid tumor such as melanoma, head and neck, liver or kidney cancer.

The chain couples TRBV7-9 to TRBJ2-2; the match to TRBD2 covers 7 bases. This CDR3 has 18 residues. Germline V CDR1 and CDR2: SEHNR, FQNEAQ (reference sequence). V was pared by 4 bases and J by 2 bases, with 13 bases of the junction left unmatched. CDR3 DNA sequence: TGTGCCAGCAGCTCCCATAGGGCTAGCGGACTCAACACCGGGGAGCTGTTTTTT. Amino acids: CASSSHRASGLNTGELFF.

The DNA for the CDR3 is TGTGCCACCTCTAGCGGGAGGAGGGTAGAGACCCAGTACTTC. This sequence encodes CATSSGRRVETQYF. This rearrangement joins TRBV5-4 to TRBJ2-5, with 11 nucleotides matching TRBD2. The CDR3 is made up of 14 amino acids. The germline V gene encodes CDR1 SGHNT and CDR2 YYREEE (reference sequence). V lost 9 bases to trimming and J lost 4 bases; unmatched junction nucleotides: 8. Drawing the rest from reference TRBV5-4 and TRBJ2-5, the complete variable domain is ETGVTQSPTHLIKTRGQQVTLRCSSQSGHNTVSWYQQALGQGPQFIFQYYREEENGRGNFPPRFSGLQFPNYSSELNVNALELDDSALYLCATSSGRRVETQYFGPGTRLLVL.

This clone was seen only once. The CDR3 loop is CASRRTGATDTQYF. Written as DNA, the CDR3 is TGTGCCAGCAGGCGCACAGGGGCCACAGATACGCAGTATTTT. The genes are TRBV5-5 and TRBJ2-3; 7 bases are shared with TRBD1. The CDR3 length is 14 residues. The J segment lost 2 bases and the V segment lost 5 bases, leaving 5 bases of the junction unmatched. The germline V gene encodes CDR1 SGHKS and CDR2 YYEKEE (reference sequence).

CDR3 sequence (DNA): TGTGCCTGGAGTGTATTTCAGAGCAATCAGCCCCAGCATTTT. Its translation: CAWSVFQSNQPQHF. V gene TRBV30 combines with J gene TRBJ1-5; no clear D gene. CDR3 length: 14 amino acids. The germline V and J ends were trimmed by 0 bases and 1 base, with 7 bases remaining between them. Germline loops: CDR1 GTSNPN, CDR2 SVGIG (reference sequence).

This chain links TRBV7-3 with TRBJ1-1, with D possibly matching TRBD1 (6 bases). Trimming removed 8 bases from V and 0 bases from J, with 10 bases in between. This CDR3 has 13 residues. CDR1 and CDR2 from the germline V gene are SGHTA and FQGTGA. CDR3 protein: CASAGQVNTEAFF. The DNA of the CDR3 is TGTGCCAGCGCGGGACAAGTGAACACTGAAGCTTTCTTT.

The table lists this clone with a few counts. The CDR3: CASSEQGQEHYGYTF. CDR3 DNA: TGTGCCAGCAGTGAACAAGGACAGGAGCACTATGGCTACACCTTC. The rearrangement links TRBV6-1 to TRBJ1-2, with 7 bases that match TRBD1. J lost 3 bases, V lost 2 bases, and 6 bases had no gene match. The CDR3 length is 15 residues. Germline-derived CDR1 and CDR2 are MNHNS and SASEGT.

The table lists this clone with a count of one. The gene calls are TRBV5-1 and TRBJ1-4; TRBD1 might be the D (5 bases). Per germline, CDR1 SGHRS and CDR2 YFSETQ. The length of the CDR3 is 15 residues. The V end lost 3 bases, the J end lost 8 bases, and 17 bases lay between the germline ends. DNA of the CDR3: TGCGCCAGCAGCTCAAGGGGTGACGATTGGGAAAAACTGTTTTTT. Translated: CASSSRGDDWEKLFF.

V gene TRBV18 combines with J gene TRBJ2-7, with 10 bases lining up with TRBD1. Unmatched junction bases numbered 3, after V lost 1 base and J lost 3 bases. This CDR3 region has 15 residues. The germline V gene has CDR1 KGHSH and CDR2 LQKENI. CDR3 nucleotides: TGTGCCAGCTCACCACAAGGGACAGGGGACTACGAGCAGTACTTC. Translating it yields CASSPQGTGDYEQYF. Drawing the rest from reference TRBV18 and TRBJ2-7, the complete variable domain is NAGVMQNPRHLVRRRGQEARLRCSPMKGHSHVYWYRQLPEEGLKFMVYLQKENIIDESGMPKERFSAEFPKEGPSILRIQQVVRGDSAAYFCASSPQGTGDYEQYFGPGTRLTVT.

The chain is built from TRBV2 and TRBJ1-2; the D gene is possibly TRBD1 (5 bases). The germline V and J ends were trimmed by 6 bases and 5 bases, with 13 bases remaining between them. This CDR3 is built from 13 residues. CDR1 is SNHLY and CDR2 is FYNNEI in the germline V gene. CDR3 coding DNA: TGTGCCAGCAGCCTGGACGGACAATATGGCTACACCTTC. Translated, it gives CASSLDGQYGYTF.